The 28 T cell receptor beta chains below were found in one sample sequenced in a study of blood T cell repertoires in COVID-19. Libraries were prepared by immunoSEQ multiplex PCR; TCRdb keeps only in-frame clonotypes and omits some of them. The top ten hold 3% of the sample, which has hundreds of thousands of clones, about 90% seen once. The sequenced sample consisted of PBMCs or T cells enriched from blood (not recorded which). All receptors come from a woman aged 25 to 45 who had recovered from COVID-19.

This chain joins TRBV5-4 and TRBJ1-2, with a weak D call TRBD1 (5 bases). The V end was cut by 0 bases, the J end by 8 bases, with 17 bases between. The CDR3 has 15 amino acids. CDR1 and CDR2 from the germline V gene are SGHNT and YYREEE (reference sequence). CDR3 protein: CASSLAPGWGAGYTF. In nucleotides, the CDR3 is TGTGCCAGCAGCTTGGCCCCAGGCTGGGGCGCGGGCTACACCTTC.

Here the CDR3 DNA reads TGTGCCAGCAGTGAGGGGACACCTTATCAGCCCCAGCATTTT. Translated: CASSEGTPYQPQHF. V and J are TRBV2 and TRBJ1-5, with a tentative D call TRBD1 (6 bases). V was clipped by 3 bases and J by 5 bases, with 11 bases between them. This CDR3 comprises 14 residues. The germline gives CDR1 SNHLY, CDR2 FYNNEI.

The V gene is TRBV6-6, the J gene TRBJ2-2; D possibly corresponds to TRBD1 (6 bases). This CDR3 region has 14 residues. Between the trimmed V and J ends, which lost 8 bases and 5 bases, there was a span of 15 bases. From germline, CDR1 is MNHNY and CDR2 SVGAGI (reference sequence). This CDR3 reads CASHSKGETGELFF. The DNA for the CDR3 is TGTGCCAGCCATTCGAAGGGGGAGACCGGGGAGCTGTTTTTT.

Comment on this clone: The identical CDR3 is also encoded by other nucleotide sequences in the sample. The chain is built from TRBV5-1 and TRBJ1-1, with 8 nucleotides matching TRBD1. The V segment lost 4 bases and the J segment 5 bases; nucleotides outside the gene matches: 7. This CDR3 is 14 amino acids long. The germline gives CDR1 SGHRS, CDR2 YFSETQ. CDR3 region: CASSGQGAGTEAFF. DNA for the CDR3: TGCGCCAGCAGCGGTCAGGGGGCAGGTACTGAAGCTTTCTTT.

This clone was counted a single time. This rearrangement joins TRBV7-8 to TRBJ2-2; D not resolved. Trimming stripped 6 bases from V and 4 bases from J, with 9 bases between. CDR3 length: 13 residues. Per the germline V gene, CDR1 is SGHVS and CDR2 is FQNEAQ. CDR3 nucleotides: TGTGCCAGCAGACCACAAGTCACCGGGGAGCTGTTTTTT. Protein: CASRPQVTGELFF.

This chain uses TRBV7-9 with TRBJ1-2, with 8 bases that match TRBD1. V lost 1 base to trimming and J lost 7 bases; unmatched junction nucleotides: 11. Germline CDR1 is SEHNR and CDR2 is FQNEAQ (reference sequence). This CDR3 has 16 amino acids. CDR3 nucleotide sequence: TGTGCCAGCAGCTTAGGGGGACAGGAACTACGCGGTGGCTACACCTTC. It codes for CASSLGGQELRGGYTF. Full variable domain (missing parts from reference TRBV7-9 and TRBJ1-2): DTGVSQNPRHKITKRGQNVTFRCDPISEHNRLYWYRQTLGQGPEFLTYFQNEAQLEKSRLLSDRFSAERPKGSFSTLEIQRTEQGDSAMYLCASSLGGQELRGGYTFGSGTRLTVV.

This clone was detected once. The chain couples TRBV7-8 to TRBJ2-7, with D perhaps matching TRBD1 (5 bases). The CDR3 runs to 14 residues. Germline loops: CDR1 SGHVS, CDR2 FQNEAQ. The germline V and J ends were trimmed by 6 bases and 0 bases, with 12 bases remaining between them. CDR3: CASSVTAVSYEQYF. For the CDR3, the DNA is TGTGCCAGCAGTGTGACAGCTGTCTCCTACGAGCAGTACTTC. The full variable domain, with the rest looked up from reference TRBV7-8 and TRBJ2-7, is GAGVSQSPRYKVAKRGQDVALRCDPISGHVSLFWYQQALGQGPEFLTYFQNEAQLDKSGLPSDRFFAERPEGSVSTLKIQRTQQEDSAVYLCASSVTAVSYEQYFGPGTRLTVT.

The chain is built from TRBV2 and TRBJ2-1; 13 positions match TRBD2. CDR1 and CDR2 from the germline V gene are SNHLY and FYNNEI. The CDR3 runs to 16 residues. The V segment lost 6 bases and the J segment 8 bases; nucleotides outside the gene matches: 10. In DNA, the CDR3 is TGTGCCAGCAGATGGCGACTAGCGGGGGGAGGCTATGAGCAGTTCTTC. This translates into CASRWRLAGGGYEQFF. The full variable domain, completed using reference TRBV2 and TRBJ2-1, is EPEVTQTPSHQVTQMGQEVILRCVPISNHLYFYWYRQILGQKVEFLVSFYNNEISEKSEIFDDQFSVERPDGSNFTLKIRSTKLEDSAMYFCASRWRLAGGGYEQFFGPGTRLTVL.

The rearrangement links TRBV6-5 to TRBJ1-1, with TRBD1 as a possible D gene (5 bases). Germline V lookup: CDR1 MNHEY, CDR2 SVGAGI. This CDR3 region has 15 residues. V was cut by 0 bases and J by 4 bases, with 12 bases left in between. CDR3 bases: TGTGCCAGCAGTTACTCGACAGTGTGGGGCACTGAAGCTTTCTTT. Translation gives CASSYSTVWGTEAFF.

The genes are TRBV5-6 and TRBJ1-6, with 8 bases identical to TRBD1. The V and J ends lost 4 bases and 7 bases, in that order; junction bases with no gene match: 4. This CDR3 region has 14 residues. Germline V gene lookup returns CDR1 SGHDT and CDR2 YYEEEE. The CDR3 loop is CASSPGQANSPLHF. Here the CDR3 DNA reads TGTGCCAGCAGCCCGGGACAGGCCAATTCACCCCTCCACTTT.

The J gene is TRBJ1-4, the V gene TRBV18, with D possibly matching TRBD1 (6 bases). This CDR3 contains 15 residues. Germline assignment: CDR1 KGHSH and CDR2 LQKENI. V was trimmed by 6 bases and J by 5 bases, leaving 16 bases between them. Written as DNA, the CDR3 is TGTGCCAGCTCCCGAAACCGGGACAACAATGAAAAACTGTTTTTT. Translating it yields CASSRNRDNNEKLFF.

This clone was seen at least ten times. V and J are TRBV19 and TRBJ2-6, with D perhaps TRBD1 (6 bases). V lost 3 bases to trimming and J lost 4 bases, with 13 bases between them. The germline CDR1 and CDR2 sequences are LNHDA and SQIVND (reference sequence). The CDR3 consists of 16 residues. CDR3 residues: CASSILPGAGANVLTF. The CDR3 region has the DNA TGTGCCAGTAGTATTCTCCCAGGGGCCGGGGCCAACGTCCTGACTTTC.

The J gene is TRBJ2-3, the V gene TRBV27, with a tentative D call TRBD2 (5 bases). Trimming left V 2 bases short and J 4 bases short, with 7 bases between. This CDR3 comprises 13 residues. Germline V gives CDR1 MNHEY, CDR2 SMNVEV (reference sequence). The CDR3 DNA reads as TGTGCCAGCAGTTTAGAGGGCCCAGATACGCAGTATTTT. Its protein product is CASSLEGPDTQYF.

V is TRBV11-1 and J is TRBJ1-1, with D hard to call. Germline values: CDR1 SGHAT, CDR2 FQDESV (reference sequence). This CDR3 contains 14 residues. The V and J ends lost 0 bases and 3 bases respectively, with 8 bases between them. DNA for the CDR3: TGTGCCAGCAGCTTAGCTCATCGGGACACTGAAGCTTTCTTT. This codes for CASSLAHRDTEAFF.

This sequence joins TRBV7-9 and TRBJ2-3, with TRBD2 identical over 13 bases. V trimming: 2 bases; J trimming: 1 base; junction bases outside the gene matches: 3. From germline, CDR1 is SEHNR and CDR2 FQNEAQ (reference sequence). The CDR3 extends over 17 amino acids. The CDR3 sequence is CASSLSGLAGGTDTQYF. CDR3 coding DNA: TGTGCCAGCAGCTTAAGCGGACTAGCGGGAGGCACAGATACGCAGTATTTT.

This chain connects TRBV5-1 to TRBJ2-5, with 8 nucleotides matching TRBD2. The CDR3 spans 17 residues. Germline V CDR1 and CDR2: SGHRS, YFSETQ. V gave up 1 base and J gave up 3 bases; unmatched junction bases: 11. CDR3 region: CASSLRLAGRRKETQYF. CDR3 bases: TGCGCCAGCAGCTTGCGGCTAGCGGGTAGACGGAAAGAGACCCAGTACTTC. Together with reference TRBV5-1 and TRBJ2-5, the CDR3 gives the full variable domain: KAGVTQTPRYLIKTRGQQVTLSCSPISGHRSVSWYQQTPGQGLQFLFEYFSETQRNKGNFPGRFSGRQFSNSRSEMNVSTLELGDSALYLCASSLRLAGRRKETQYFGPGTRLLVL.

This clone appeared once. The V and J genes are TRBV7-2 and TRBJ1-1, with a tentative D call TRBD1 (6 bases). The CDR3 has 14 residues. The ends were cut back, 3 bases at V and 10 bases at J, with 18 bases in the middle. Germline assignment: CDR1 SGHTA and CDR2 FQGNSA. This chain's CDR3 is CASSFMTGYPGAFF. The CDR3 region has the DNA TGTGCCAGCAGCTTTATGACAGGTTACCCTGGAGCTTTCTTT.

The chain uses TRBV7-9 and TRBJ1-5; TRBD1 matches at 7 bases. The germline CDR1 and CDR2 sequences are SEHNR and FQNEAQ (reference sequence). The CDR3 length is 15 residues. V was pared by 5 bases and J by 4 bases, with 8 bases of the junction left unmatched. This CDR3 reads CASSATTGRNQPQHF. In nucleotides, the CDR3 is TGTGCCAGCAGCGCCACGACAGGGAGGAATCAGCCCCAGCATTTT.

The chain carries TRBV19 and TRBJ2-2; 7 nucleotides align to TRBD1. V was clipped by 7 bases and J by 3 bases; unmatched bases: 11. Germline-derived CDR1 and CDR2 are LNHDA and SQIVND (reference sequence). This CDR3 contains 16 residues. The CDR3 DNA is TGTGCCAGTACCCCTTCCGGGACAGCATACACCGGGGAGCTGTTTTTT. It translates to CASTPSGTAYTGELFF.

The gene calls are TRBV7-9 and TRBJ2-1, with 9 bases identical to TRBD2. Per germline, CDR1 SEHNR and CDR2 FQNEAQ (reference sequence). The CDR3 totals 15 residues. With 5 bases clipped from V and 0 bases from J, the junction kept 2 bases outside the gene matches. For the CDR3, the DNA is TGTGCCAGCAGCCGTAGCGGGAGCTCCTACAATGAGCAGTTCTTC. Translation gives CASSRSGSSYNEQFF. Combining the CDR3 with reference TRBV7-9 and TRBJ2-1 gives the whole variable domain DTGVSQNPRHKITKRGQNVTFRCDPISEHNRLYWYRQTLGQGPEFLTYFQNEAQLEKSRLLSDRFSAERPKGSFSTLEIQRTEQGDSAMYLCASSRSGSSYNEQFFGPGTRLTVL.

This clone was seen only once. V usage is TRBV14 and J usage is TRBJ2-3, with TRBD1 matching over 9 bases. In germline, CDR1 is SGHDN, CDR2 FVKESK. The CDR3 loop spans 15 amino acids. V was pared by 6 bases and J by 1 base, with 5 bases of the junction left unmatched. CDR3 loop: CASSPRTGGTDTQYF. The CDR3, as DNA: TGTGCCAGCAGTCCCCGGACAGGGGGCACAGATACGCAGTATTTT.

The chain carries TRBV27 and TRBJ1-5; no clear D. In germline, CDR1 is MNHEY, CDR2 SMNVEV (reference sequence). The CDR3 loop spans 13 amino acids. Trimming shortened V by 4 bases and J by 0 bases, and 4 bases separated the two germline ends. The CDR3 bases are TGTGCCAGCAGTTACAGTAGCAATCAGCCCCAGCATTTT. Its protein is CASSYSSNQPQHF.

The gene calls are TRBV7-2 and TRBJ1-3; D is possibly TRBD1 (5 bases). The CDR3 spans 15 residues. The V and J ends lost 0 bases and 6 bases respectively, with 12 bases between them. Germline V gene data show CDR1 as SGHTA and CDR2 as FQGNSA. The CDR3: CASSLADNRVNTIYF. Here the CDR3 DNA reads TGTGCCAGCAGCTTAGCGGACAACCGGGTAAACACCATATATTTT.

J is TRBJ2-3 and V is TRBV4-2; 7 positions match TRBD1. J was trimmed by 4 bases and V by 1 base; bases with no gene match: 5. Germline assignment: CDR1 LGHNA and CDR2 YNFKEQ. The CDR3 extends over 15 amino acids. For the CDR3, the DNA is TGTGCCAGCAGCCAAGGACAGGGCGGGCCAGATACGCAGTATTTT. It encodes CASSQGQGGPDTQYF.

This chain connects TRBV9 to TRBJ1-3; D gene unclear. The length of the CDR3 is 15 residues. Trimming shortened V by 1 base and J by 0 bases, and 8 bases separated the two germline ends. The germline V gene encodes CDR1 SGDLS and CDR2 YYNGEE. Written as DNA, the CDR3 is TGTGCCAGCAGCGTAAACGGTTACTCTGGAAACACCATATATTTT. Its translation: CASSVNGYSGNTIYF.

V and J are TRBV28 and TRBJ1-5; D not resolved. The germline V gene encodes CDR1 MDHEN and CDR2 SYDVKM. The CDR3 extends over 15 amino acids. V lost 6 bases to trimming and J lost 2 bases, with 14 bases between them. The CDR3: CASRPEGLGNQPQHF. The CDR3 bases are TGTGCCAGCAGGCCTGAGGGTTTGGGCAATCAGCCCCAGCATTTT.

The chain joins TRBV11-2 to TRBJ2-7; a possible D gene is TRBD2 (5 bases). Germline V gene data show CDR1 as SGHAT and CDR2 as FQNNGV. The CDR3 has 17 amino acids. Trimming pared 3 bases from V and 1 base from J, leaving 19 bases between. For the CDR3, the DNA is TGTGCCAGCAGCTTTAAACTGGACTCCGAAAGGTCCTACGAGCAGTACTTC. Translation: CASSFKLDSERSYEQYF.

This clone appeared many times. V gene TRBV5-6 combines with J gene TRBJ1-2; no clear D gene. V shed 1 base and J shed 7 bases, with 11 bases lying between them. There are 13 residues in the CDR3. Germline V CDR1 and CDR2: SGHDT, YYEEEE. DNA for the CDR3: TGTGCCAGCAGCTTGAAACCAGGTGGTGGCTACACCTTC. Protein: CASSLKPGGGYTF.